This T cell receptor beta chain originates from a study of T cells after yellow fever vaccination. Study-level findings and limits: In post-booster samples, most primary-vaccination clones reappeared (about 95% CD4, about 90% CD8).

The CDR3 runs 12 residues. Trimming pared 3 bases from V and 9 bases from J, leaving 9 bases between. Conversion of TCR transcripts into cDNA relied on 5'RACE template switching, which added a universal primer site and UMIs. Each CDR3 protein is one row after TCRdb ran MiXCR on the 5' RACE reads. This sample has 300,000 to 350,000 distinct CDR3 sequences, with roughly 4.3% found just once. This clonotype has at least ten counts. Its antigen is currently unknown. The TCR comes from a man aged 18 to 29 who received the YFV17D yellow fever vaccine. The sequenced sample was PBMCs, obtained 5 days after the yellow fever booster vaccination. This chain uses TRBV12-3 or TRBV12-4 with TRBJ2-1, with D possibly matching TRBD1 (5 bases). This CDR3 reads CASSFQGFEQFF. The CDR3, as DNA: TGTGCCAGCAGTTTTCAGGGTTTTGAGCAGTTCTTC.